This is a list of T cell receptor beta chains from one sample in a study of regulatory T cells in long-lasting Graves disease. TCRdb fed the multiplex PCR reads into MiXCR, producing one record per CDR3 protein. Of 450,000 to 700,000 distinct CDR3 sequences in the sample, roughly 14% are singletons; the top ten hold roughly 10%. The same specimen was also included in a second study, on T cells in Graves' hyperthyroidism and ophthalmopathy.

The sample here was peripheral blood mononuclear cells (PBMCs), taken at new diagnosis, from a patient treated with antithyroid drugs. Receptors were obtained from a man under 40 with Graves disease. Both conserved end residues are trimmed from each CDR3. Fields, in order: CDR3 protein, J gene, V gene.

ASSLVLEQF TRBJ2-1 TRBV7-2
ASSIDPTMGGRNQPQH TRBJ1-5 TRBV19
ASSSTSSAVLNYNEQF TRBJ2-1 TRBV6-2/TRBV6-3
ASSPERGSNQPQH TRBJ1-5 TRBV7-9
SAREGSGGSETQY TRBJ2-5 TRBV20-1
ASSIYAGGGYNEQF TRBJ2-1 TRBV19
ASSIDRPRGYEQY TRBJ2-7 TRBV19
AGLAGQETQY TRBJ2-5 TRBV27
ASSSTGTWWRDAPLH TRBJ1-6 TRBV5-1
ASSTFYTDTQY TRBJ2-3 TRBV10-2
ASRRNEQF TRBJ2-1 TRBV2
ASSAVRSSYNEQF TRBJ2-1 TRBV25-1
ASSLGIAGGETQY TRBJ2-5 TRBV5-1